This entry describes one T cell receptor beta chain. The data were obtained in a study of blood T cell repertoires in COVID-19. The overall study: Sources were T cells, B-cell-depleted T cells, or PBMCs; the material itself was cDNA or gDNA.

TCRdb's copy holds only in-frame clones and misses some; the assay was immunoSEQ multiplex PCR. The data show 65,000 to 75,000 clones, 80% to 85% seen once. Germline CDR1 is PRHDT and CDR2 is FYEKMQ (reference sequence). CDR3 size: 14 residues. Trimming removed 4 bases from V and 7 bases from J, with 14 bases in between. The rearrangement uses TRBV13 and TRBJ2-1; possibly TRBD1 for D (5 bases). The source is a woman in her fifties or sixties with acute or convalescent COVID-19. Source material: peripheral blood. This CDR3 is CASSSPLGANEQFF. CDR3 coding DNA: TGTGCCAGCAGCTCCCCCTTAGGGGCGAATGAGCAGTTCTTC.